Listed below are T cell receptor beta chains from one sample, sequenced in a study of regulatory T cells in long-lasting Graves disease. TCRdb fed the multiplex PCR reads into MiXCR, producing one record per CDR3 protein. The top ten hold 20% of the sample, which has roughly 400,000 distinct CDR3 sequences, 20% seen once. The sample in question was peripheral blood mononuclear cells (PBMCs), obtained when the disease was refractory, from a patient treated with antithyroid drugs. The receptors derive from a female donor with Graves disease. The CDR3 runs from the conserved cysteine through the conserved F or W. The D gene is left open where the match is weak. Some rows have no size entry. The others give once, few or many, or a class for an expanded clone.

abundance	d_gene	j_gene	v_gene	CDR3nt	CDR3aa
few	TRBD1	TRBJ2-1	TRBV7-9	TGTGCCAGCAGCTTACGGACAGGGGGCAGTGAGCAGTTCTTC	CASSLRTGGSEQFF
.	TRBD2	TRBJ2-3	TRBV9	TGTGCCAGCAGCCTAAGGACTAGCGGGAGGGCCGGCACAGATACGCAGTATTTT	CASSLRTSGRAGTDTQYF
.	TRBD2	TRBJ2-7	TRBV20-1	TGCAGTGCTCGCATGCCGGGACTAGCGGGTGGAGAGCAGTACTTC	CSARMPGLAGGEQYF
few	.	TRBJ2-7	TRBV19	TGTGCCAGTAGTGTCGACAGTCCCTCCTACGAGCAGTACTTC	CASSVDSPSYEQYF
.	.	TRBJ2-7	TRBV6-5	TGTGCCAGCAGTTATGGTGGCATTTACGAGCAGTACTTC	CASSYGGIYEQYF
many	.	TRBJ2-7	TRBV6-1	TGTGCCAGCAGCCCCGGACACCTCTACGAGCAGTACTTC	CASSPGHLYEQYF
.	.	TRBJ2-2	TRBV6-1	TGTGCCAGCAGTGAGAGGATCACCGGGGAGCTGTTTTTT	CASSERITGELFF
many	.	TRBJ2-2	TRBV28	TGTGCCAGCAGTTTTTTTATCAGGGATAACACCGGGGAGCTGTTTTTT	CASSFFIRDNTGELFF
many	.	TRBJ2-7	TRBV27	TGTGCCAGCAGTCCGCCGGGGTTCCCCTACGAGCAGTACTTC	CASSPPGFPYEQYF
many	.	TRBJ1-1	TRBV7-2	TGTGCCAGCAGCCGAGACCTTAGAGCAGCTTTCTTT	CASSRDLRAAFF
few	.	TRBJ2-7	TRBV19	TGTGCCAGTAGTATAACGGGGTCCTACGAGCAGTACTTC	CASSITGSYEQYF
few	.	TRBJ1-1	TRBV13	TGTGCCAGCAGCCCGAAGCTGGGGGCCACTGAAGCTTTCTTT	CASSPKLGATEAFF
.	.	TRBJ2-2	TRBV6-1	TGTGCCAGCAGCCCCAGGGGGGCCGGGGAGCTGTTTTTT	CASSPRGAGELFF
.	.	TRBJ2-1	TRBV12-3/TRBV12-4	TGTGCCAGCAGTTTATCTGTCTGGGGCTCCCACAATGAGCAGTTCTTC	CASSLSVWGSHNEQFF
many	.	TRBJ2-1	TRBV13	TGTGCCAGCAGCTCGTCCGGGACGCAATACAATGAGCAGTTCTTC	CASSSSGTQYNEQFF
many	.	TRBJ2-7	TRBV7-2	TGTGCCAGCAGCTTAGCGCCGGAATACGAGCAGTACTTC	CASSLAPEYEQYF
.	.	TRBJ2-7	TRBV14	TGTGCCAGCAGCCGAACTAGCTGGTACGAGCAGTACTTC	CASSRTSWYEQYF
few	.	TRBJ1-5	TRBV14	TGTGCCAGCAGCCAAAGGAGTTCGAGCAATCAGCCCCAGCATTTT	CASSQRSSSNQPQHF
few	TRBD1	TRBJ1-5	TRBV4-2	TGTGCCAGCAGCCAAGATGGGGACAGTAACAATCAGCCCCAGCATTTT	CASSQDGDSNNQPQHF
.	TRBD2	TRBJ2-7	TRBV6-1	TGTGCCAGCAGTGGAGACCTAGCGGGAGGAAGTTACGAGCAGTACTTC	CASSGDLAGGSYEQYF
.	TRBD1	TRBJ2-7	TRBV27	TGTGCCAGCAGGGCCTACGCACAGGGGATCGAGCAGTACTTC	CASRAYAQGIEQYF
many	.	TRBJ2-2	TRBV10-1	TGCGCCAGCGCCGAACGGGACACCGGGGAGCTGTTTTTT	CASAERDTGELFF
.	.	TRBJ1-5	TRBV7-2	TGTGCCAGCAGCTTAGACCCAGGTAGTAATCAGCCCCAGCATTTT	CASSLDPGSNQPQHF
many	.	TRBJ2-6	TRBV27	TGTGCCAGCAACCCCGGGGGCTCTGGGGCCAACGTCCTGACTTTC	CASNPGGSGANVLTF
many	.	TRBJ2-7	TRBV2	TGTGCCAGCAGATTCCTCGGAGGCTACGAGCAGTACTTC	CASRFLGGYEQYF
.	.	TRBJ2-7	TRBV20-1	TGCAGTGCTAGAGGAGGGAGCGGGCCTACCCTACCCTACGAGCAGTACTTC	CSARGGSGPTLPYEQYF
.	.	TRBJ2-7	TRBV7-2	TGTGCCAGCAGCCACTCCTTCTCGGAGTCCGACGAGCAGTACTTC	CASSHSFSESDEQYF
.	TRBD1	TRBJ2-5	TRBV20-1	TGCAGTGCTACGACAGGGAAAGAGACCCAGTACTTC	CSATTGKETQYF
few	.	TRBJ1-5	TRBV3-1	TGTGCCAGCAGCCTCGCGACGGAGGGTCAGCCCCAGCATTTT	CASSLATEGQPQHF
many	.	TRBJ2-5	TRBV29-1	TGCAGCGTTGTCGGGGGCGGGGAGACCCAGTACTTC	CSVVGGGETQYF
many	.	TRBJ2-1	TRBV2	TGTGCCAGCAGCCTAAAGTGTGGGCAGAGCTACAATGAGCAGTTCTTC	CASSLKCGQSYNEQFF
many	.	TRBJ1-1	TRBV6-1	TGTGCCAGCAGGGAGGGGAGAGCTTTCTTT	CASREGRAFF
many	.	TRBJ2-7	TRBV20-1	TGCAGTGCTAAGGGGCAGTACTTC	CSAKGQYF
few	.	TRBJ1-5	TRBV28	TGTGCCAGCAGTTTCAATGTCCTTACCGCTCAGCCCCAGCATTTT	CASSFNVLTAQPQHF
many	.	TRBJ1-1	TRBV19	TGTGCCAGTAGTTCATGGGGACTGAACACTGAAGCTTTCTTT	CASSSWGLNTEAFF
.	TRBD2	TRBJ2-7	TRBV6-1	TGTGCCAGCTTGGATAGCGGGAGATACGAGCAGTACTTC	CASLDSGRYEQYF
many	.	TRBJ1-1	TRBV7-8	TGTGCCAGCACGCTAGGACAGATGAACACTGAAGCTTTCTTT	CASTLGQMNTEAFF
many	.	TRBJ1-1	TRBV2	TGTGCCAGCAGTGAGCGGGGTGGCAACACTGAAGCTTTCTTT	CASSERGGNTEAFF
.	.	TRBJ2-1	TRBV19	TGTGCCAGTAGTTTGACTCTAATCTACAATGAGCAGTTCTTC	CASSLTLIYNEQFF
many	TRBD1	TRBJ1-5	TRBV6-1	TGTGCCAGCAGTGCCACAGGGGGCAATCAGCCCCAGCATTTT	CASSATGGNQPQHF
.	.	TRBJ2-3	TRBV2	TGTGCCAGCAGTGGGTATACTGCAAATACGCAGTATTTT	CASSGYTANTQYF